This T cell receptor (beta chain) was retrieved from a study of CD4 T cells in relation to SARS-CoV-2 and coronaviruses. Germline CDR1 reads MNHEY; CDR2 reads SVGEGT. V shed 5 bases, J shed 1 base, and the junction held 6 bases outside the gene matches. This CDR3 spans 16 amino acids. The unexposed donors gave CD4+ T cells in 2011-2018, prior to COVID-19. Worth noting for this clone: Its antigen is not known.

Findings and limits, study-wide: According to naive versus memory sequencing, detected responses are memory recall, not newly primed. In around 60% of donors, memory CD4+ clonotypes crossrecognized SARS-CoV-2 and at least one common cold coronavirus spike. No donor gave both pre-pandemic and post-infection samples.

Here immunoSEQ multiplex PCR was the method, and the copy in TCRdb shows in-frame clones only, minus some. The sample lists roughly 57,000 clones; approximately 90% were seen once. The chain has TRBV6-2 or TRBV6-3 and TRBJ2-3; TRBD2 matches 10 bases. Sequenced sample: memory CD4+ T cells from PBMCs. The clonotype was recovered from a human donor in good health. CDR3 nucleotides: TGTGCCAGCAGTGCCTCCGGGACTAGCGGCACAGATACGCAGTATTTT. It translates to CASSASGTSGTDTQYF.